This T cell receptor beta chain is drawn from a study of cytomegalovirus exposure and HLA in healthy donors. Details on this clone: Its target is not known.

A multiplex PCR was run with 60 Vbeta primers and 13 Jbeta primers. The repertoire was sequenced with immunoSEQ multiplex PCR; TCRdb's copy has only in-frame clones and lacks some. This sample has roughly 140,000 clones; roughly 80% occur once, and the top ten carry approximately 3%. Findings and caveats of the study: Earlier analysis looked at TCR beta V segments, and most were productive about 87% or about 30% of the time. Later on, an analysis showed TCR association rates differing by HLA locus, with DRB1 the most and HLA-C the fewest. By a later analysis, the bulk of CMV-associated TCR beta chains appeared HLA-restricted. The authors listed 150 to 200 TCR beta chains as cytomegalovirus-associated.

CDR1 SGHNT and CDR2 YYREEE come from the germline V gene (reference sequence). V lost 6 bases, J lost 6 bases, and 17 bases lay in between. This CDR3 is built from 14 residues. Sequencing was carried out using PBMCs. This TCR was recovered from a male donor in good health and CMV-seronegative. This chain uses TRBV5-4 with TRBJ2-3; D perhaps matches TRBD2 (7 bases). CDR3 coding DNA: TGTGCCAGCACCAAGGGGGGGGTAGAGGATACGCAGTATTTT. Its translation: CASTKGGVEDTQYF.